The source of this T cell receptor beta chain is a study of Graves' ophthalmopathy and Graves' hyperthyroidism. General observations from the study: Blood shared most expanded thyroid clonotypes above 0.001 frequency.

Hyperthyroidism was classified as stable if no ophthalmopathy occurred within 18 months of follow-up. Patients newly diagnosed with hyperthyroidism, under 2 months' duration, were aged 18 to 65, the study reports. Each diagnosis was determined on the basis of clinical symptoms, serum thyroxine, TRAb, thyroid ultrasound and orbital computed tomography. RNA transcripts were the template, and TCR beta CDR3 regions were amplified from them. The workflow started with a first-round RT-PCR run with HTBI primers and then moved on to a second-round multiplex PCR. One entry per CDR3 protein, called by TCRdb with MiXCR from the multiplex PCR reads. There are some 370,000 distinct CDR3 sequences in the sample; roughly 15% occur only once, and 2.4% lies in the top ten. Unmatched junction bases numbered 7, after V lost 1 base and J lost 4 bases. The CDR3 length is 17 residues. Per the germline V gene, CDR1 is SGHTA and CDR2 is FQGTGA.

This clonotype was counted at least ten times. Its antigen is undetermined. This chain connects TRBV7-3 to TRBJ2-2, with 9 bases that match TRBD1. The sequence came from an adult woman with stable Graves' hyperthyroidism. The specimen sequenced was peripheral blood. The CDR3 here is CASSLRVSDRGTGELFF. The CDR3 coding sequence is TGTGCCAGCAGCTTAAGGGTGTCGGACAGGGGCACCGGGGAGCTGTTTTTT.